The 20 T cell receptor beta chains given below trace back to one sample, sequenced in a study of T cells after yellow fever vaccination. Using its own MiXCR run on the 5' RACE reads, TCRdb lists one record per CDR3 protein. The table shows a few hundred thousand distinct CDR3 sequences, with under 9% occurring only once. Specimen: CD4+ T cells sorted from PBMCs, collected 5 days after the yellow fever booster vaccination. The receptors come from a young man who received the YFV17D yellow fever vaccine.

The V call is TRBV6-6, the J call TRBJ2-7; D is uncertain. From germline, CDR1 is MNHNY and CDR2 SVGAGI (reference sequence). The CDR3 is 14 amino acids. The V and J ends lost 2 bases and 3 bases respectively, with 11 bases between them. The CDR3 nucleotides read TGTGCCAGCAGTTACGGCGGTTTGAACTACGAGCAGTACGTC. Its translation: CASSYGGLNYEQYV.

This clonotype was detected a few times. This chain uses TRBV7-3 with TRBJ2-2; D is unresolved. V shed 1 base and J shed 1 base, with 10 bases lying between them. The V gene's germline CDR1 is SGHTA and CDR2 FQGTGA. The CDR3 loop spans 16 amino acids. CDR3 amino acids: CASSLMAVQNTGELFF. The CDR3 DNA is TGTGCCAGCAGCTTAATGGCAGTGCAGAACACCGGGGAGCTGTTTTTT.

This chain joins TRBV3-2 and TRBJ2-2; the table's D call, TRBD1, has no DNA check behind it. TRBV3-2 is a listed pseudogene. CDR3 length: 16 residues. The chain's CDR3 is CASSPTLGTGAGELFF. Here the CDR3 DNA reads TGTGCCAGCAGCCCGACCTTAGGGACAGGGGCCGGGGAGCTGTTTTTT.

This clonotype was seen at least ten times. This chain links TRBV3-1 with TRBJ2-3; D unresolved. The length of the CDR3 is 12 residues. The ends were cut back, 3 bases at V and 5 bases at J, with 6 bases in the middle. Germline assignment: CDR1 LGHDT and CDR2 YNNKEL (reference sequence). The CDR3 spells CASSQFVDTQYF. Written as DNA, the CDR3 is TGTGCCAGCAGCCAGTTTGTAGATACGCAGTATTTT.

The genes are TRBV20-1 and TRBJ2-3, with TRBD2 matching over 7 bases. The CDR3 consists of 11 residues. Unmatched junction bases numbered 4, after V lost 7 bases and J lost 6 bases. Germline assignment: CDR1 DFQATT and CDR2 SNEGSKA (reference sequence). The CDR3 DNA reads TGCAGTGAGAGCGGGGAGGATACGCAGTATTTT. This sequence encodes CSESGEDTQYF.

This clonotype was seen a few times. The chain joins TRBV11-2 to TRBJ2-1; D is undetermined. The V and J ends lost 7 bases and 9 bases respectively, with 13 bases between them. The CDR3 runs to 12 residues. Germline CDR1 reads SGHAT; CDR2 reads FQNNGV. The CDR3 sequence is CASMVLSGEQFF. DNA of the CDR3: TGTGCCAGCATGGTACTATCGGGTGAGCAGTTCTTC.

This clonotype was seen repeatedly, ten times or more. DNA of the CDR3: TGTGCCAGCAGAAGCGACAGGGGACGGGGCTACACCTTC. As protein: CASRSDRGRGYTF. The chain uses TRBV6-1 and TRBJ1-2, with 8 bases lining up with TRBD1. CDR3 length: 13 residues. V lost 6 bases and J lost 8; bases outside the gene matches: 8. CDR1 is MNHNS and CDR2 is SASEGT in the germline V gene.

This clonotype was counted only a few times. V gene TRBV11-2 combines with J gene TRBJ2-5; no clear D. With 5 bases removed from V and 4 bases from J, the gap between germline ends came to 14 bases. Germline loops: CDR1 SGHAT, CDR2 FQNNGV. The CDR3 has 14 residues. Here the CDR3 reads CASSGTLAGETQYF. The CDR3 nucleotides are TGTGCCAGCAGCGGCACATTAGCAGGAGAGACCCAGTACTTC.

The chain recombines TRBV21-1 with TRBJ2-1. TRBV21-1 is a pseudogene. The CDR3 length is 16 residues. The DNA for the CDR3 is TGTGCCAGCAGCCTACCACAGGGGGCTTCTGACAATGAGCAGTTCTTC. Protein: CASSLPQGASDNEQFF.

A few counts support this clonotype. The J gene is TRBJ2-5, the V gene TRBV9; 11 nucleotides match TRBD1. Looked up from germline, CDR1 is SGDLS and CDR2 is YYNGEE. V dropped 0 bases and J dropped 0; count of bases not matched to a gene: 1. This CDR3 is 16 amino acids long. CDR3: CASSVGTGGYQETQYF. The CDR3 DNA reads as TGTGCCAGCAGCGTAGGGACAGGGGGCTACCAAGAGACCCAGTACTTC.

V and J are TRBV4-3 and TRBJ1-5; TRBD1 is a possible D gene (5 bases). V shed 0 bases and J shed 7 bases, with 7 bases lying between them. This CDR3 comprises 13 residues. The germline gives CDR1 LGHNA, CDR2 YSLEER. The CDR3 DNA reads TGCGCCAGCAGCCAAGAGGAGGGGCAGCCCCAGCATTTT. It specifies CASSQEEGQPQHF.

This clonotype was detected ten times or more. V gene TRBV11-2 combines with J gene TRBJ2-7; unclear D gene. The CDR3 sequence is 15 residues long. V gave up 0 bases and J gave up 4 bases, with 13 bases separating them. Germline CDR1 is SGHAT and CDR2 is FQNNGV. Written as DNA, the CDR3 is TGTGCCAGCAGCTTAGATCCTGGGCCCCATTACGAGCAGTACTTC. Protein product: CASSLDPGPHYEQYF.

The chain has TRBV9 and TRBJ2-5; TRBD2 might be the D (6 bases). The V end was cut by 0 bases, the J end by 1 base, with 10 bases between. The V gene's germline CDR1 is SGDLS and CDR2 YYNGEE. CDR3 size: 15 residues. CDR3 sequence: CASSVAGVFQETQYF. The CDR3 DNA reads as TGTGCCAGCAGCGTAGCGGGGGTTTTCCAAGAGACCCAGTACTTC.

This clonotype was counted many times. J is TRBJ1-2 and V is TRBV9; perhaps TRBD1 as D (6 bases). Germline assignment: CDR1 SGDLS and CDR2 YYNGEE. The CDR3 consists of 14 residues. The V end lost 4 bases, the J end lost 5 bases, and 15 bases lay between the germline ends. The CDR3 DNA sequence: TGTGCCAGCAGCCTCCGGGGGGGCGGGTATGGCTACACCTTC. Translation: CASSLRGGGYGYTF. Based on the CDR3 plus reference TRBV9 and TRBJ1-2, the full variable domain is DSGVTQTPKHLITATGQRVTLRCSPRSGDLSVYWYQQSLDQGLQFLIQYYNGEERAKGNILERFSAQQFPDLHSELNLSSLELGDSALYFCASSLRGGGYGYTFGSGTRLTVV.

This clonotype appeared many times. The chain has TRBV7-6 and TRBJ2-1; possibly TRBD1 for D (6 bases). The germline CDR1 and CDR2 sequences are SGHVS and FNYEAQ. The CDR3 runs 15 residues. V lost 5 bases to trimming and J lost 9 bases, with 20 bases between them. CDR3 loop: CASSKNPQQGSEQFF. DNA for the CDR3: TGTGCCAGCAGCAAAAACCCCCAACAGGGCTCTGAGCAGTTCTTC.

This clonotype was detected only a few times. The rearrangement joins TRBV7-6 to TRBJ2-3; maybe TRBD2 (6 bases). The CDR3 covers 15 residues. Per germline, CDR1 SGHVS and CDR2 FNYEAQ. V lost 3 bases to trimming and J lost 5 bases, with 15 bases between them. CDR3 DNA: TGTGCCAGCAGCTTCGGCGGGGCTGAGGTAGATACGCAGTATTTT. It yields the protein CASSFGGAEVDTQYF.

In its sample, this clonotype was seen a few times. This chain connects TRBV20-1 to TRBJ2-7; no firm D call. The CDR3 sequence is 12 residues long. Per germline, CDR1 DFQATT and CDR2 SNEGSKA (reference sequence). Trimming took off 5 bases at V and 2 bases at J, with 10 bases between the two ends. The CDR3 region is CSASRPPYEQYV. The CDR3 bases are TGCAGTGCTTCCCGGCCCCCCTACGAGCAGTACGTC.

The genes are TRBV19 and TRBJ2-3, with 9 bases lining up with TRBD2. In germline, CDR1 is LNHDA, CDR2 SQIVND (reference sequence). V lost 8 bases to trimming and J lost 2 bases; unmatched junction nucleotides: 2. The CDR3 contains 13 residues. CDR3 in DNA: TGTGCCAGTCGGACTAGCGACACAGATACGCAGTATTTT. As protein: CASRTSDTDTQYF. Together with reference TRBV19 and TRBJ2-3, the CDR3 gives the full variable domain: DGGITQSPKYLFRKEGQNVTLSCEQNLNHDAMYWYRQDPGQGLRLIYYSQIVNDFQKGDIAEGYSVSREKKESFPLTVTSAQKNPTAFYLCASRTSDTDTQYFGPGTRLTVL.

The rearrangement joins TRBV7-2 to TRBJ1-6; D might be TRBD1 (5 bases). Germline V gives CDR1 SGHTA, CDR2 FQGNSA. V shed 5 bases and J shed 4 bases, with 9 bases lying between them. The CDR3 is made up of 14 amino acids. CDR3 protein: CASSLQDYNSPLHF. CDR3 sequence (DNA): TGTGCCAGCAGCCTACAGGATTATAATTCACCCCTCCACTTT.

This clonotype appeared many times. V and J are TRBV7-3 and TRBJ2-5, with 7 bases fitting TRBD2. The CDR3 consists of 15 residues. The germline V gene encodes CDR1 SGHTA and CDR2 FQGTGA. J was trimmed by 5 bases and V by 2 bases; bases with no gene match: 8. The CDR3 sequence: CASSLAGVPQETQYF. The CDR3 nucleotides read TGTGCCAGCAGCTTAGCGGGGGTCCCTCAGGAGACCCAGTACTTC.